The 28 T cell receptor beta chains listed next were all sequenced from one sample in a study of blood T cell repertoires in COVID-19. Profiling relied on immunoSEQ multiplex PCR, and the TCRdb table lists in-frame clones only, not all of them. The data show approximately 400,000 clones, approximately 87% seen once. The source material was PBMCs or T cells enriched from blood (not recorded which). The source is a man aged 25-45 years who had recovered from COVID-19.

The chain has TRBV5-6 and TRBJ1-1; TRBD1 might be the D (5 bases). The germline gives CDR1 SGHDT, CDR2 YYEEEE. Deletions cut 4 bases from V and 3 bases from J, with 10 bases between. The CDR3 covers 13 residues. CDR3 coding DNA: TGTGCCAGCAGCGGGGGAGGGGACACTGAAGCTTTCTTT. Translating gives CASSGGGDTEAFF.

The rearrangement links TRBV11-2 to TRBJ2-5, with 10 bases lining up with TRBD2. The CDR3 totals 16 residues. CDR1 and CDR2 from the germline V gene are SGHAT and FQNNGV. The junction had 9 bases not matched to a gene; V was cut back by 4 bases and J by 4 bases. This chain's CDR3 is CASSSSRLAGSETQYF. Written as DNA, the CDR3 is TGTGCCAGCAGCTCCAGCCGACTAGCGGGTTCAGAGACCCAGTACTTC. Drawing the rest from reference TRBV11-2 and TRBJ2-5, the complete variable domain is EAGVAQSPRYKIIEKRQSVAFWCNPISGHATLYWYQQILGQGPKLLIQFQNNGVVDDSQLPKDRFSAERLKGVDSTLKIQPAKLEDSAVYLCASSSSRLAGSETQYFGPGTRLLVL.

V is TRBV6-5 and J is TRBJ2-1; TRBD2 matches 7 bases. Germline assignment: CDR1 MNHEY and CDR2 SVGAGI. The CDR3 covers 15 residues. Trimming removed 6 bases from V and 6 bases from J; junction bases left unmatched: 11. The DNA of the CDR3 is TGTGCCAGCAGAGAGCGGGGACTCAGCCCCAATGAGCAGTTCTTC. It encodes CASRERGLSPNEQFF.

This clone was seen a handful of times. The chain has TRBV2 and TRBJ2-7; weak D call: TRBD2 (5 bases). The CDR3 runs 13 residues. Germline V gene sequence: CDR1 SNHLY, CDR2 FYNNEI. Trimming cost V 4 bases and J 2 bases, with 9 bases left between them. CDR3 loop: CASSVRGPYEQYF. DNA for the CDR3: TGTGCCAGCAGTGTCCGGGGTCCCTACGAGCAGTACTTC.

As DNA, the CDR3 is TGTGCCAGCAGCGCGACACAGGGCAACTATGGCTACACCTTC. This gives the protein CASSATQGNYGYTF. The chain joins TRBV6-5 to TRBJ1-2; tentative D call: TRBD1 (6 bases). The CDR3 has 14 residues. V lost 6 bases and J 2 bases, leaving 13 bases between the germline ends. Germline CDR1 reads MNHEY; CDR2 reads SVGAGI.

The rearrangement uses TRBV20-1 and TRBJ1-1; D ambiguous. The germline V gene encodes CDR1 DFQATT and CDR2 SNEGSKA (reference sequence). Trimming took off 3 bases at V and 1 base at J, with 6 bases between the two ends. The CDR3 runs 12 residues. The CDR3 DNA reads TGCAGTGCTAGTGGCGGGAACACTGAAGCTTTCTTT. This sequence encodes CSASGGNTEAFF.

The chain has TRBV2 and TRBJ1-1; 10 positions agree with TRBD1. CDR3 length: 16 residues. The V segment lost 7 bases and the J segment 1 base; nucleotides outside the gene matches: 9. The germline gives CDR1 SNHLY, CDR2 FYNNEI. The CDR3 nucleotides are TGTGCCAGCACGTTTGGGACAGGGGCGACGAACACTGAAGCTTTCTTT. It translates to CASTFGTGATNTEAFF.

The sample holds a few counts of this clone. As DNA, the CDR3 is TGCGCCAGCAGACCAGAGGGAGAGGGTGCCTACTACTTC. Amino acid sequence: CASRPEGEGAYYF. This chain uses TRBV5-1 with TRBJ2-7, with D possibly being TRBD2 (5 bases). Per germline, CDR1 SGHRS and CDR2 YFSETQ. V was trimmed by 5 bases and J by 13 bases, leaving 22 bases between them. This CDR3 contains 13 residues.

This clone occurred once. The rearrangement links TRBV4-2 to TRBJ1-3; a possible D gene is TRBD1 (5 bases). Looked up from germline, CDR1 is LGHNA and CDR2 is YNFKEQ. V lost 2 bases and J 10 bases, leaving 15 bases between the germline ends. The length of the CDR3 is 14 residues. The CDR3 DNA sequence: TGTGCCAGCAGCCAATCTGGCGGGGAGGGGACCATATATTTT. The encoded protein is CASSQSGGEGTIYF.

The chain couples TRBV5-5 to TRBJ1-5; D remains ambiguous. The length of the CDR3 is 14 residues. Germline V lookup: CDR1 SGHKS, CDR2 YYEKEE (reference sequence). The germline V and J ends were trimmed by 2 bases and 2 bases, with 8 bases remaining between them. The CDR3 nucleotides read TGTGCCAGCAGCTTCGGTGTGGGCAATCAGCCCCAGCATTTT. Protein sequence: CASSFGVGNQPQHF.

V usage is TRBV27 and J usage is TRBJ1-6; 8 positions match TRBD1. J lost 8 bases, V lost 4 bases, and 4 bases had no gene match. CDR3 length: 14 residues. Germline V gives CDR1 MNHEY, CDR2 SMNVEV (reference sequence). Here the CDR3 reads CASSSGTGYSPLHF. The CDR3 coding sequence is TGTGCCAGCAGTTCCGGGACAGGCTATTCACCCCTCCACTTT.

The chain carries TRBV7-7 and TRBJ2-5; TRBD2 agrees at 7 bases. The CDR3 runs 16 residues. The junction had 7 bases not matched to a gene; V was cut back by 2 bases and J by 1 base. Germline V gene sequence: CDR1 SSHAT, CDR2 FNYEAQ (reference sequence). The CDR3 is CASSLFPAGTQETQYF. As DNA, the CDR3 is TGTGCCAGCAGCTTATTTCCAGCGGGGACCCAAGAGACCCAGTACTTC. The full variable domain, with the rest looked up from reference TRBV7-7 and TRBJ2-5, is GAGVSQSPRYKVTKRGQDVTLRCDPISSHATLYWYQQALGQGPEFLTYFNYEAQPDKSGLPSDRFSAERPEGSISTLTIQRTEQRDSAMYRCASSLFPAGTQETQYFGPGTRLLVL.

J is TRBJ1-1 and V is TRBV7-2; no firm D call. Deletions cut 3 bases from V and 5 bases from J, with 10 bases between. Germline V gene lookup returns CDR1 SGHTA and CDR2 FQGNSA. The CDR3 loop spans 13 amino acids. The CDR3 coding sequence is TGTGCCAGCAGCTTCGGAGTAAGGACTGAAGCTTTCTTT. As protein: CASSFGVRTEAFF.

The chain links TRBV19 to TRBJ2-4, with a tentative D call TRBD2 (5 bases). From germline, CDR1 is LNHDA and CDR2 SQIVND (reference sequence). V lost 5 bases to trimming and J lost 2 bases, with 10 bases between them. The CDR3 is 14 amino acids. The CDR3 loop reads CASSPGDTKNIQYF. CDR3 coding DNA: TGTGCCAGTAGTCCCGGGGATACCAAAAACATTCAGTACTTC.

The chain employs TRBV2 and TRBJ1-2, with D hard to call. V dropped 2 bases and J dropped 4 bases, with 8 bases sitting between them. This CDR3 spans 13 amino acids. CDR1 SNHLY and CDR2 FYNNEI come from the germline V gene. The CDR3 reads CASSEWQIYGYTF. CDR3 sequence (DNA): TGTGCCAGCAGTGAATGGCAGATCTATGGCTACACCTTC. The variable domain in full, with the rest retrieved from reference TRBV2 and TRBJ1-2, is EPEVTQTPSHQVTQMGQEVILRCVPISNHLYFYWYRQILGQKVEFLVSFYNNEISEKSEIFDDQFSVERPDGSNFTLKIRSTKLEDSAMYFCASSEWQIYGYTFGSGTRLTVV.

This chain joins TRBV7-9 and TRBJ1-2, with unresolved D. The CDR3 spans 13 residues. V dropped 1 base and J dropped 6 bases, with 9 bases sitting between them. CDR1 and CDR2 (germline): SEHNR, FQNEAQ (reference sequence). The CDR3, as DNA: TGTGCCAGCAGCTTAGGGCAGTCCCATGGCTACACCTTC. It is translated as CASSLGQSHGYTF.

The chain joins TRBV7-8 to TRBJ1-5, with a weak D call TRBD1 (5 bases). This CDR3 is built from 14 residues. Germline assignment: CDR1 SGHVS and CDR2 FQNEAQ. Trimming removed 6 bases from V and 2 bases from J, with 11 bases in between. The chain's CDR3 is CASRLGAGNQPQHF. DNA of the CDR3: TGTGCCAGCAGGCTTGGGGCAGGCAATCAGCCCCAGCATTTT.

This clone was counted between two and nine times. The chain is built from TRBV2 and TRBJ1-1, with 7 nucleotides matching TRBD1. Germline V gene data show CDR1 as SNHLY and CDR2 as FYNNEI. This CDR3 has 15 residues. The V and J ends lost 7 bases and 1 base, in that order; junction bases with no gene match: 9. In DNA, the CDR3 is TGTGCCAGCACAAAAGAGGGACAGAAGAACACTGAAGCTTTCTTT. Translated, it gives CASTKEGQKNTEAFF.

The table lists this clone with a count of one. J is TRBJ2-5 and V is TRBV27; TRBD2 matches 7 bases. The CDR3 runs 16 residues. J lost 1 base, V lost 6 bases, and 11 bases had no gene match. Germline V gene lookup returns CDR1 MNHEY and CDR2 SMNVEV (reference sequence). The CDR3 spells CASSRRLAGIQETQYF. The CDR3 DNA follows: TGTGCCAGCAGCCGCCGACTAGCAGGAATCCAAGAGACCCAGTACTTC.

The chain recombines TRBV9 with TRBJ1-2; no clear D. CDR1 is SGDLS and CDR2 is YYNGEE in the germline V gene. V lost 4 bases and J lost 7, with 11 bases in between. The CDR3 sequence is 12 residues long. The CDR3 reads CASSLRGTGYTF. CDR3 sequence (DNA): TGTGCCAGCAGCCTCCGGGGTACTGGCTACACCTTC.

This chain links TRBV18 with TRBJ2-3; no clear D. Trimming left V 3 bases short and J 2 bases short, with 6 bases between. CDR3 length equals 13 residues. From germline, CDR1 is KGHSH and CDR2 LQKENI. CDR3 protein: CASSPELTDTQYF. CDR3 nucleotides: TGTGCCAGCTCACCTGAACTCACAGATACGCAGTATTTT.

This clone appeared a single time. This rearrangement joins TRBV5-1 to TRBJ2-5; D might be TRBD1 (5 bases). This CDR3 comprises 15 residues. The ends were cut back, 4 bases at V and 1 base at J, with 14 bases in the middle. CDR1 is SGHRS, CDR2 YFSETQ, per germline. CDR3 coding DNA: TGCGCCAGCAGCCGAGAGCAGGGATTCCAAGAGACCCAGTACTTC. Residues: CASSREQGFQETQYF.

This rearrangement joins TRBV19 to TRBJ2-2, with TRBD1 matching 10 bases. Germline V lookup: CDR1 LNHDA, CDR2 SQIVND (reference sequence). Trimming at V came to 5 bases and at J to 4 bases, leaving 4 bases not matched to a gene. This CDR3 has 15 residues. The CDR3 region has the DNA TGTGCCAGTAGTCCGACAGGGGGCATCACCGGGGAGCTGTTTTTT. Translated, it gives CASSPTGGITGELFF.

This chain connects TRBV5-1 to TRBJ2-5, with 7 bases matching TRBD1. Germline assignment: CDR1 SGHRS and CDR2 YFSETQ. With 2 bases clipped from V and 1 base from J, the junction kept 2 bases outside the gene matches. The CDR3 has 14 amino acids. CDR3 in DNA: TGCGCCAGCAGCTTAAACAGGGGCCAAGAGACCCAGTACTTC. Protein product: CASSLNRGQETQYF.

The genes are TRBV5-6 and TRBJ1-5; 7 bases match TRBD1. The CDR3 totals 15 residues. V lost 3 bases and J lost 4; bases outside the gene matches: 7. CDR1 is SGHDT, CDR2 YYEEEE, per germline. CDR3: CASSWYRGANQPQHF. The DNA for the CDR3 is TGTGCCAGCAGCTGGTACAGGGGTGCAAATCAGCCCCAGCATTTT.

The chain joins TRBV6-5 to TRBJ2-7; a weak D match, TRBD1 (6 bases). Trimming took 4 bases from V and 6 from J, leaving 16 bases between them. There are 14 residues in the CDR3. Germline V gene data show CDR1 as MNHEY and CDR2 as SVGAGI. The CDR3 DNA follows: TGTGCCAGCAGTTCCGCCACAGGGAATCTCGAGCAGTACTTC. It codes for CASSSATGNLEQYF.

V gene TRBV10-1 combines with J gene TRBJ2-3, with D tentatively TRBD1 (5 bases). With 2 bases removed from V and 5 bases from J, the gap between germline ends came to 8 bases. Germline CDR1 is WNHNN and CDR2 is SYGVQD (reference sequence). The CDR3 runs to 13 residues. The CDR3 nucleotides are TGCGCCAGCAGTGAGACTCAGGGAGATACGCAGTATTTT. Translation gives CASSETQGDTQYF.

This rearrangement joins TRBV19 to TRBJ1-1, with a weak D call TRBD1 (6 bases). The V and J ends lost 10 bases and 1 base respectively, with 13 bases between them. The germline CDR1 and CDR2 sequences are LNHDA and SQIVND (reference sequence). The CDR3 extends over 13 amino acids. In DNA, the CDR3 is TGTGCCACCGTGGGGACACCGAACACTGAAGCTTTCTTT. Its translation: CATVGTPNTEAFF.